This TCR beta chain was recorded in a study of cytomegalovirus exposure and HLA in healthy donors (dated by TCRdb to 2015 to 2018). Regarding the complete study: According to a later analysis, the roughly 130 validation repertoires were produced on the same platform as the roughly 700 repertoires of the first cohort. To predict cytomegalovirus infection status, the study brought together high-throughput TCR immunosequencing, statistical association of individual TCRs with disease status, and machine learning. The aim of the study was to test whether cataloging public T cell receptors could identify signatures of past pathogen exposure. Besides the first cohort of more than 650 subjects, a separate validation cohort made up of roughly 120 different subjects was used.

Library preparation was by the immunoSEQ multiplex PCR assay. As for the authors' bioinformatics: A statistical classification framework was built for diagnosing cytomegalovirus status from the catalog of TCR beta chain sequences. The source is immuneACCESS, and TCRdb retained only in-frame sequences with V and J called. Part of the clones is not carried over; for the studies checked, unresolved V genes explain less than half of this, and the remainder is unexplained. D and trimming come from the DNA, and the V and J calls and clone size come from that table. The sample contains 200,000 to 250,000 clones, roughly 84% of them found a single time. Roughly 2% of the sample is held by the ten biggest clonotypes. Overall study outcomes, separate from this receptor: A few of the identified cytomegalovirus-associated TCR beta chains were confirmed in vitro to be specific for cytomegalovirus antigens. Most TCR sequences were observed very rarely across donors, whereas some public TCRs were present in many individuals. It was suggested by the authors that the approach could potentially be generalized to other disease states and immunological phenotypes. In the study, around 160 TCR beta chains were listed as associated with cytomegalovirus. Of the cluster scores, roughly 95% were above 0 in a later analysis, which found that TCRs clustered in the first cohort also tended to co-occur in the roughly 130 validation repertoires. The classifier was reported to diagnose cytomegalovirus status with high specificity and sensitivity in both the original and validation cohorts. All 120 or so repertoires were used to score co-occurrence in the validation cohort in a later analysis, because that analysis had no HLA typing for the cohort.

Donors formed part of the validation cohort, which comprised 120 subjects and was distinct from the first cohort of 690 or so subjects. In the germline V gene (reference sequence), CDR1 corresponds to GTSNPN and CDR2 to SVGIG. The CDR3 holds 16 amino acids from the cysteine to the phenylalanine. The sequence is cut down to CDR3 DNA, 48 bases in frame from base 1. Germline trimming: 2 bases from V, 0 bases from J; junction bases outside gene matches: 5. Note on this clone: Its antigen is currently not known. Nothing much larger sits one base from this clone, and base qualities are not available.

The sequence derives from a woman younger than 30 in good health and CMV-seropositive. The source material was PBMCs. The sequence joins TRBV30 to TRBJ2-7, with TRBD2 identical over 12 junction bases. The nucleotide sequence reads as follows: TGTGCCTGGAGTACCACGGGACTAGCGGGCTCCTACGAGCAGTACTTC. This yields the protein CAWSTTGLAGSYEQYF.